This T cell receptor beta chain was recorded in a study of identical twins. Notes on the study in general: There were fewer insertions in abundant cord blood beta clonotypes, but memory repertoires showed no such pattern. Among beta out-of-frame sequences, excess sharing between twins appeared weaker. Its conclusions, products of cross-sectional statistical analysis, did not come from following the same donors.

V was clipped by 6 bases and J by 1 base; unmatched bases: 5. The CDR3 contains 14 residues. The germline gives CDR1 MNHNS, CDR2 SASEGT. This clonotype was found many times. What it recognizes is unknown. TCRdb reprocessed the 5' RACE reads via MiXCR and lists one record per CDR3 protein. The repertoire consists of 500,000 to 650,000 distinct CDR3 sequences, with 7.1% occurring once and the leading ten covering 1.6%. All donors were healthy Caucasians. The same specimen was also included in a second study, on yellow fever vaccine responses in identical twins.

The clonotype comes from a young woman in good health. Sequenced: PBMCs. This chain joins TRBV6-1 and TRBJ1-1; 7 bases map to TRBD1. CDR3 loop: CASSSGQTNTEAFF. CDR3 DNA sequence: TGTGCCAGCAGCTCGGGACAGACGAACACTGAAGCTTTCTTT.